This passage covers 8 T cell receptor beta chains from one sample sequenced in a study of CD8 T cells in ankylosing spondylitis. MiXCR, run by TCRdb on the 5' RACE reads, gives a single entry per CDR3 protein. The sample holds 250,000 to 300,000 distinct CDR3 sequences, more than 15% seen once. Specimen: blood, either unsorted or a sorted T cell fraction (not recorded which). The receptors originated from a male donor with ankylosing spondylitis or in good health (not recorded which).

This clonotype was seen a handful of times. This sequence joins TRBV25-1 and TRBJ2-1; 7 nucleotides line up with TRBD1. Germline assignment: CDR1 MGHDK and CDR2 SYGVNS. The CDR3 has 14 amino acids. With 3 bases clipped from V and 10 bases from J, the junction kept 9 bases outside the gene matches. The CDR3 loop reads CASSEALTGSEQFF. DNA for the CDR3: TGTGCCAGCAGTGAGGCCTTGACAGGGAGCGAGCAGTTCTTC. Together with reference TRBV25-1 and TRBJ2-1, the CDR3 gives the full variable domain: EADIYQTPRYLVIGTGKKITLECSQTMGHDKMYWYQQDPGMELHLIHYSYGVNSTEKGDLSSESTVSRIRTEHFPLTLESARPSHTSQYLCASSEALTGSEQFFGPGTRLTVL.

This clonotype was counted ten times or more. This sequence joins TRBV5-6 and TRBJ1-1; TRBD1 matches 7 bases. The V and J ends lost 4 bases and 0 bases, in that order; junction bases with no gene match: 6. Germline V gives CDR1 SGHDT, CDR2 YYEEEE. The CDR3 sequence is 15 residues long. CDR3 nucleotides: TGTGCCAGCAGCCATAGACAGGGCATGAACACTGAAGCTTTCTTT. This encodes CASSHRQGMNTEAFF. The whole variable domain, filled in from reference TRBV5-6 and TRBJ1-1, reads DAGVTQSPTHLIKTRGQQVTLRCSPKSGHDTVSWYQQALGQGPQFIFQYYEEEERQRGNFPDRFSGHQFPNYSSELNVNALLLGDSALYLCASSHRQGMNTEAFFGQGTRLTVV.

This clonotype occurred many times. V and J are TRBV25-1 and TRBJ1-2; TRBD1 is a possible D gene (5 bases). Germline V gene lookup returns CDR1 MGHDK and CDR2 SYGVNS. The CDR3 totals 11 residues. With 4 bases removed from V and 11 bases from J, the gap between germline ends came to 11 bases. CDR3 loop: CASSVGVRYTF. The CDR3 DNA reads TGTGCCAGCAGTGTGGGGGTGCGATACACCTTC.

Many counts were recorded for this clonotype. The chain employs TRBV9 and TRBJ2-2; no clear D. Germline loops: CDR1 SGDLS, CDR2 YYNGEE. CDR3 length: 14 residues. V was trimmed by 2 bases and J by 0 bases, leaving 5 bases between them. This chain's CDR3 is CASSVLSNTGELFF. CDR3 nucleotides: TGTGCCAGCAGCGTTTTGTCGAACACCGGGGAGCTGTTTTTT.

The chain employs TRBV7-2 and TRBJ1-1; D uncertain. Looked up from germline, CDR1 is SGHTA and CDR2 is FQGNSA. The V end lost 1 base, the J end lost 4 bases, and 10 bases lay between the germline ends. This CDR3 is built from 14 residues. The CDR3 region is CASSLGWIGTEAFF. The CDR3 DNA sequence: TGTGCCAGCAGCTTAGGATGGATAGGCACTGAAGCTTTCTTT.

This clonotype was counted ten times or more. The chain has TRBV7-8 and TRBJ2-1; D unresolved. The CDR3 spans 12 residues. Germline loops: CDR1 SGHVS, CDR2 FQNEAQ. V dropped 1 base and J dropped 7 bases, with 5 bases sitting between them. The DNA for the CDR3 is TGTGCCAGCAGCTTAGTGTGGAATGAGCAGTTCTTC. Protein product: CASSLVWNEQFF.

Concerning this clonotype: Since a much larger clone is just one base distant, this may be a read error. The rearrangement links TRBV7-9 to TRBJ2-7; D call uncertain. This CDR3 has 13 residues. Germline lookup yields CDR1 SEHNR and CDR2 FQNEAQ (reference sequence). The CDR3 nucleotides read TGTGCCAACAGCCCACTCCGTACCTACGAGCAGTACTTC. It is translated as CANSPLRTYEQYF. Full variable domain (rest looked up from reference TRBV7-9 and TRBJ2-7): DTGVSQNPRHKITKRGQNVTFRCDPISEHNRLYWYRQTLGQGPEFLTYFQNEAQLEKSRLLSDRFSAERPKGSFSTLEIQRTEQGDSAMYLCANSPLRTYEQYFGPGTRLTVT.

This clonotype occurred a few times. The V call is TRBV12-3 or TRBV12-4, the J call TRBJ2-1, with 9 bases lining up with TRBD2. This CDR3 spans 18 amino acids. The V segment lost 2 bases and the J segment 4 bases; nucleotides outside the gene matches: 12. The DNA for the CDR3 is TGTGCCAGCAGTTTAAGTCTAGCGGGACCCTCTTTTTACAATGAGCAGTTCTTC. Its translation: CASSLSLAGPSFYNEQFF.